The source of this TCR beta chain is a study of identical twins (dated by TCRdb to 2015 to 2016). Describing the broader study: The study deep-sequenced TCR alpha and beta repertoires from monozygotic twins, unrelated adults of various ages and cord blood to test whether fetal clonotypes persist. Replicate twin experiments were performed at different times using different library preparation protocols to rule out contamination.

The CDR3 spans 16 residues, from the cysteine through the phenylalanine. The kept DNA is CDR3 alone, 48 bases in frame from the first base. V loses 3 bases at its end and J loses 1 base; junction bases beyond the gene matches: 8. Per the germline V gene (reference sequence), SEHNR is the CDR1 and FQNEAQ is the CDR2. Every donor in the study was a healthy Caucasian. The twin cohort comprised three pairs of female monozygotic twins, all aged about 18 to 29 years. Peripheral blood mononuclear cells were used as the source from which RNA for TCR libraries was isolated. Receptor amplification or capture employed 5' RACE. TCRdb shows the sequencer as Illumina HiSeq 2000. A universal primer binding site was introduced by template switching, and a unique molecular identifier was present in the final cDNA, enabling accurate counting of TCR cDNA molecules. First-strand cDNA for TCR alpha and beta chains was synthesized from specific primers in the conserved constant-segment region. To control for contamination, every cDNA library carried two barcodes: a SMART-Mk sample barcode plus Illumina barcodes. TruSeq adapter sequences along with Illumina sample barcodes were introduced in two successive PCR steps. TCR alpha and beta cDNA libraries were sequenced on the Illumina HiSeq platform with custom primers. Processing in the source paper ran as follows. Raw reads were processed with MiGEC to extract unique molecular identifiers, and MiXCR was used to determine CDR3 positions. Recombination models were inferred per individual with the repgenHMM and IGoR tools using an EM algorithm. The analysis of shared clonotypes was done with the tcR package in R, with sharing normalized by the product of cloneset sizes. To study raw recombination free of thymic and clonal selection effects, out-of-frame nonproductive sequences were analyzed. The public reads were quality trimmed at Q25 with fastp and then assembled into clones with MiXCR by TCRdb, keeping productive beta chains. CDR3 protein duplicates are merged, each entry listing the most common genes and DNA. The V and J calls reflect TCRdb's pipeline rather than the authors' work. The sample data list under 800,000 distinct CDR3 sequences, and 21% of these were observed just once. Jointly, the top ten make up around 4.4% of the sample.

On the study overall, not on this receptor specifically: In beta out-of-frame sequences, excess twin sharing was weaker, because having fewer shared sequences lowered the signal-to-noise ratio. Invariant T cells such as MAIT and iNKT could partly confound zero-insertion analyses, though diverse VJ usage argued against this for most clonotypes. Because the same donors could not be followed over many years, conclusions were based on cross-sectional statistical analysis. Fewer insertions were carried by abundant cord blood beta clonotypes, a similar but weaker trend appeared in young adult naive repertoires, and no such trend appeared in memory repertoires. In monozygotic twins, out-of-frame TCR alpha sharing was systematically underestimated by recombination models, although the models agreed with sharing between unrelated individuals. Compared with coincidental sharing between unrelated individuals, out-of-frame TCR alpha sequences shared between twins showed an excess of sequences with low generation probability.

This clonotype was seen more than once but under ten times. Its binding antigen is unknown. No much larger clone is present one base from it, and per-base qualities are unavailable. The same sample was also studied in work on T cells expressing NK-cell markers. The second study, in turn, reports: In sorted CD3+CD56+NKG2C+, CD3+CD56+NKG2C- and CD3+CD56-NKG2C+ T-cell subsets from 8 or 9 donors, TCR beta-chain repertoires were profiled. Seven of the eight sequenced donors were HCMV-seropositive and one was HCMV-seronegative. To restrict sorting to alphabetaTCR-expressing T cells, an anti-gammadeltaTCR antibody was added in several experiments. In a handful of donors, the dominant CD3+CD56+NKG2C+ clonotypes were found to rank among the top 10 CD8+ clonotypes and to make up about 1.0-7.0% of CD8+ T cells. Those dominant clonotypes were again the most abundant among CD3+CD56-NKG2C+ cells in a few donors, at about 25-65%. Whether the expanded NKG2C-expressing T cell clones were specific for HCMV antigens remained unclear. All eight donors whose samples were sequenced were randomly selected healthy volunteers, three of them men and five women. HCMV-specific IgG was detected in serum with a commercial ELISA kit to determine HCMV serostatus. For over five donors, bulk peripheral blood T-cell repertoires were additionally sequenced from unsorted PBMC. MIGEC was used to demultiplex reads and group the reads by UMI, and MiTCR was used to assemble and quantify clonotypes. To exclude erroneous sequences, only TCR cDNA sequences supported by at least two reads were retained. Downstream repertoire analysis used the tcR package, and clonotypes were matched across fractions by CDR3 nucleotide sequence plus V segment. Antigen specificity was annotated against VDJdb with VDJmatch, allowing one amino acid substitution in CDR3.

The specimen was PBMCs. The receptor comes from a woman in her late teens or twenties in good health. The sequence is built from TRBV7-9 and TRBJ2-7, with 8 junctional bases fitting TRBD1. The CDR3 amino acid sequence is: CASSFSTGVKSYEQYF. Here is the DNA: TGTGCCAGCAGCTTCTCGACAGGGGTGAAGTCCTACGAGCAGTACTTC.